The clone carrying this TCR beta chain was counted a few times. Its antigen is unknown. This sample was taken from a study of T cell responses to AZD1222 COVID-19 vaccine. Study-level findings and limits: Seropositive status at baseline applied to only five or six AZD1222 recipients. Regions 160-218 and 743-854 dominated among vaccine-associated CD4 TCRs spanning spike. Only after the peak T cell response were repertoires sampled. Spike-specific TCR breadth and depth both grew after two AZD1222 doses.

The CDR3 runs 15 residues. Trimming removed 5 bases from V and 1 base from J, with 15 bases in between. From germline, CDR1 is SGHRS and CDR2 YFSETQ. Sequenced by immunoSEQ multiplex PCR; TCRdb stores in-frame clones only, minus some. The table includes 130,000 to 150,000 clones, around 89% detected once. This sequence was found in an adult in good health. Source: peripheral blood, taken on day 0 of AZD1222 vaccination. This rearrangement joins TRBV5-1 to TRBJ1-2, with D uncertain. CDR3 in DNA: TGCGCCAGCAGGTATAGCGGGGAGAGTAACTATGGCTACACCTTC. Encoded protein: CASRYSGESNYGYTF.